The rows below give T cell receptor beta chains drawn from one sample of a study of CD8+ T cells in alopecia areata. Assay: immunoSEQ multiplex PCR; the TCRdb copy retains only in-frame clones and omits some. The sample records 90,000 to 150,000 clones, 53% being singletons. This specimen was CD4+ T cells sorted from blood, taken at week 4, from a patient treated with tofacitinib. The receptors were gathered from a human donor with alopecia areata. Both conserved end residues are part of each CDR3. A D gene is named only where the DNA matches it firmly. Size is omitted from some rows. Given values are once, few, many or a class for expanded clones.

size	D	V	J	DNA	CDR3
once	.	TRBV29-1	TRBJ2-7	TGCAGCGTTCGGCGAGAGGGAAGGAAATCCTACGAGCAGTACTTC	CSVRREGRKSYEQYF
.	.	TRBV5-1	TRBJ2-7	TGCGCCAGCAGCTTGGTAAGGCAGAGGGTGGACTCAACATACGAGCAGTACTTC	CASSLVRQRVDSTYEQYF
.	.	TRBV6-1	TRBJ2-1	TGTGCCAGCAGTGGGCTTAATGAGCAGTTCTTC	CASSGLNEQFF
few	.	TRBV29-1	TRBJ1-1	TGCAGCGTGAACAGGGTGAACACTGAAGCTTTCTTT	CSVNRVNTEAFF
.	TRBD2	TRBV5-1	TRBJ2-1	TGCGCCAGCAGCCTTAGCGGGAGGAGGCCCAATGAGCAGTTCTTC	CASSLSGRRPNEQFF
once	.	TRBV6-1	TRBJ2-7	TGTGCCAGCAGCCCCTCCGGCAGGGGAAACTACGAGCAGTACTTC	CASSPSGRGNYEQYF
.	.	TRBV29-1	TRBJ1-1	TGCAGCGTACAAACAGGTACGAACACTGAAGCTTTCTTT	CSVQTGTNTEAFF
.	.	TRBV5-1	TRBJ2-3	TGCGCCAGCAGCTTGGGAGGGCCCCGAGATACGCAGTATTTT	CASSLGGPRDTQYF
.	TRBD2	TRBV5-6	TRBJ2-1	TGTGCCAGCAGCCCTCAGGCAGCGGGACGACGAAATGAGCAGTTCTTC	CASSPQAAGRRNEQFF
.	.	TRBV25-1	TRBJ1-1	TGTGCCAGCAGTGAACTTGACGGAAGGAACACTGAAGCTTTCTTT	CASSELDGRNTEAFF
.	TRBD1	TRBV2	TRBJ2-1	TGTGCCAGCAGCCGACAGGGGCTTTACAATGAGCAGTTCTTC	CASSRQGLYNEQFF
.	.	TRBV6-5	TRBJ2-7	TGTGCCAGCAGCAGGGCCCTTAGCGAGCAGTACTTC	CASSRALSEQYF
.	.	TRBV5-1	TRBJ1-2	TGCGCCAGCAGCTTGGCCCTTACAGGTCGCGATGGCTACACCTTC	CASSLALTGRDGYTF
.	.	TRBV15	TRBJ2-1	TGTGCCACCAGCGGGAGTGTGAGGGAAAAAAGGTTCTTC	CATSGSVREKRFF
.	TRBD1	TRBV29-1	TRBJ2-5	TGCAGCGTTGGGGGGACAGGGTCGGAGACCCAGTACTTC	CSVGGTGSETQYF
few	.	TRBV15	TRBJ1-2	TGTGCCACCAGCCGGGAGGGCAGGAACTATGGCTACACCTTC	CATSREGRNYGYTF
few	TRBD1	TRBV10-3	TRBJ1-5	TGTGCCTCTAAGGAGACAGGGGGCGAGGGGGGCAATCAGCCCCAGCATTTT	CASKETGGEGGNQPQHF
few	TRBD2	TRBV18	TRBJ2-5	TGTGCCAGCTCATCGGGACTAGCGGGAGAGCCGGCAGTGGAGACCCAGTACTTC	CASSSGLAGEPAVETQYF
.	.	TRBV11-2	TRBJ2-7	TGTGCCAGCAGTCCTAGACAAGCGCAGTACTTC	CASSPRQAQYF
.	TRBD1	TRBV29-1	TRBJ2-7	TGCAGCGTTGAAGATTGGGACAGCTATGGTTCCTACGAGCAGTACTTC	CSVEDWDSYGSYEQYF
.	.	TRBV5-1	TRBJ1-1	TGCGCCAGCAGCTTGGAGCAGGGACAAGCTTTCTTT	CASSLEQGQAFF
few	.	TRBV5-1	TRBJ1-1	TGCGCCAGCAGTAGGGTGGGGAACACTGAAGCTTTCTTT	CASSRVGNTEAFF
few	TRBD2	TRBV6-5	TRBJ2-7	TGTGCCAGCAGTTACCAGACTAGCGGGGCCACCTACGAGCAGTACTTC	CASSYQTSGATYEQYF
.	.	TRBV14	TRBJ2-5	TGTGCCAGCAGCCAGCGGGACATAGAGACCCAGTACTTC	CASSQRDIETQYF
few	TRBD2	TRBV7-8	TRBJ2-7	TGTGCCAGCAGCTTTCAGCGGGAGGGTACGCAGTACTTC	CASSFQREGTQYF
few	TRBD1	TRBV29-1	TRBJ2-5	TGCAGCGGAAGGGGACAGAACCAAGAGACCCAGTACTTC	CSGRGQNQETQYF
.	TRBD1	TRBV19	TRBJ2-4	TGTGCCAGTAGCTTACAGGGGGGAGTAATGGCCAAAAACATTCAGTACTTC	CASSLQGGVMAKNIQYF
.	.	TRBV30	TRBJ2-7	TGTGCCTGGAAAGGGCCCGGTCGGGAGCAGTACTTC	CAWKGPGREQYF
.	.	TRBV9	TRBJ2-1	TGTGCCAGCAGCGCGGGACTCCTCGCCAATGAGCAGTTCTTC	CASSAGLLANEQFF
.	TRBD2	TRBV11-2	TRBJ2-3	TGTGCCAGCAGCTTAGCGCTAGCGGGGGGCACAGATACGCAGTATTTT	CASSLALAGGTDTQYF
few	.	TRBV4-1	TRBJ2-1	TGCGCCAGCAGCCAAGATGTCGCAGGGGGGGCCTACAATGAGCAGTTCTTC	CASSQDVAGGAYNEQFF
.	.	TRBV2	TRBJ2-7	TGTGCCAGCAGTGGATCCCAGGTCCCGGGCTACGAGCAGTACTTC	CASSGSQVPGYEQYF
.	.	TRBV29-1	TRBJ1-2	TGCAGCGTTATAGGGAGGGATGGCTACACCTTC	CSVIGRDGYTF
.	.	TRBV7-2	TRBJ2-4	TGTGCCAGCAGCTTAGGGGCAGGGCCAAACATTCAGTACTTC	CASSLGAGPNIQYF
once	.	TRBV11-3	TRBJ2-1	TGTGCCAGCAGCTTAGGGGAGATGTGGTCTAGCGCGAGCAACAATGAGCAGTTCTTC	CASSLGEMWSSASNNEQFF
.	TRBD1	TRBV29-1	TRBJ1-4	TGCAGCGTTGACACCGGGACAGGGGATGAAAAACTGTTTTTT	CSVDTGTGDEKLFF
.	.	TRBV29-1	TRBJ1-1	TGCAGCGTCGGACAAGATGGGGGCACTGAAGCTTTCTTT	CSVGQDGGTEAFF
.	.	TRBV14	TRBJ1-2	TGTGCCAGCAGCGAAACAGGGATCCTTTCTAACTATGGCTACACCTTC	CASSETGILSNYGYTF
once	.	TRBV2	TRBJ2-7	TGTGCCAGCAGCCCCGCCTTCTACGAGCAGTACTTC	CASSPAFYEQYF
.	.	TRBV5-1	TRBJ2-1	TGCGCCAGCAGCTCGAACCCAGCGGCCTCCTACAATGAGCAGTTCTTC	CASSSNPAASYNEQFF
.	.	TRBV4-1	TRBJ2-5	TGCGCCAGCAGCTGGTCGCCTATCGAGGAGACCCAGTACTTC	CASSWSPIEETQYF
.	.	TRBV2	TRBJ2-7	TGTGCCAGCAGCATCTCCTACGAGCAGTACTTC	CASSISYEQYF
.	TRBD1	TRBV5-1	TRBJ2-6	TGCGCCAGCAGCCTGACAGGGGTTGGCTCTGGGGCCAACGTCCTGACTTTC	CASSLTGVGSGANVLTF
few	TRBD2	TRBV30	TRBJ2-5	TGTGCCTGGAGGGTAGCGGGATCGGGAGAGACCCAGTACTTC	CAWRVAGSGETQYF
.	.	TRBV29-1	TRBJ2-5	TGCAGCACCGGAAGGGCCGGAGAGACCCAGTACTTC	CSTGRAGETQYF
.	.	TRBV7-3	TRBJ2-3	TGTGCCAGCAGCTTAACCCCGGGACTTAAAAGCACAGATACGCAGTATTTT	CASSLTPGLKSTDTQYF
.	.	TRBV5-4	TRBJ1-1	TGTGCCAGCAGAATTGGAGGGCGTAACACTGAAGCTTTCTTT	CASRIGGRNTEAFF
few	.	TRBV10-3	TRBJ1-6	TGTGCCATCAGACAGGATTTGAATTCACCCCTCCACTTT	CAIRQDLNSPLHF
.	.	TRBV30	TRBJ1-1	TGTGCCTGGAGTGTACGCCGAATCCCCTTGAACACTGAAGCTTTCTTT	CAWSVRRIPLNTEAFF
.	.	TRBV30	TRBJ1-1	TGTGCCTGGAGTAAAGGGGCGGGGACTGAAGCTTTCTTT	CAWSKGAGTEAFF
.	TRBD1	TRBV10-3	TRBJ2-7	TGTGCCATCAGAGGCGGACAGGGATACGAGCAGTACTTC	CAIRGGQGYEQYF
.	.	TRBV7-8	TRBJ1-2	TGTGCCAGCAGCTTCCAGTACCTGAACTATGGCTACACCTTC	CASSFQYLNYGYTF
many	TRBD1	TRBV5-6	TRBJ2-6	TGTGCCAGCAGCCCAACAGGGGGCAGAGCTGGGGCCAACGTCCTGACTTTC	CASSPTGGRAGANVLTF
.	TRBD1	TRBV29-1	TRBJ1-1	TGCAGCGTTTCCGACAGGGATGCTTTCTTT	CSVSDRDAFF
few	TRBD2	TRBV11-2	TRBJ2-1	TGTGCCAGCACCTGGGGGGGACTTGAAGACAATGAGCAGTTCTTC	CASTWGGLEDNEQFF